This T cell receptor beta chain was found in a study of regulatory T cells in long-lasting Graves disease. Study-wide points: With persistent disease, TRBV28, TRBJ1-2 and TRBJ2-5 were the favored segments. A limited number of samples was an acknowledged limitation.

The time point: newly diagnosed GD, antithyroid drugs for less than 3 months. Preparation of the TCR library used RNA extracted from PBMCs. The CDR3 spans 17 residues. The ends lost 1 base at V and 3 bases at J; junction bases unmatched: 5. Germline V gene lookup returns CDR1 LGHDT and CDR2 YNNKEL (reference sequence). For TCR beta, libraries came from iRepertoire HTBI primers and Arm-PCR of CDR3 regions. MiXCR was run by TCRdb on the multiplex PCR reads, yielding one entry per CDR3 protein. Seen here are roughly 500,000 distinct CDR3 sequences, approximately 13% observed once, and the top ten hold more than 8.5%. In this sample, this clonotype turned up a few times. Antigen specificity is unknown. These sequences were also reported in another study, on T cells in Graves' hyperthyroidism and ophthalmopathy. That source reports: Stable hyperthyroidism: no ophthalmopathy progression over 18 months of follow-up. The HTBI primer set drove a first-round RT-PCR of the TCR CDR3.

The genes are TRBV3-1 and TRBJ2-5; 13 bases are shared with TRBD2. The source is a man aged 25 to 45 with Graves disease. Sequenced here: peripheral blood mononuclear cells (PBMCs), sampled at new diagnosis, from a patient treated with antithyroid drugs. The CDR3 DNA sequence: TGTGCCAGCAGCCAAGGACGGGGACTAGCGGGGAAAGAGACCCAGTACTTC. Translating it yields CASSQGRGLAGKETQYF.